Listed below are T cell receptor beta chains from one sample, sequenced in a study of shared T cell receptors in the human thymus. Libraries were prepared by immunoSEQ multiplex PCR; TCRdb keeps only in-frame clonotypes and omits some of them. Of just under 550,000 clones detected, around 82% appear once; the ten largest clones hold more than 0.01%. The same data also went into a second study, on human thymus T cells.

The sample consisted of thymocytes. These receptors all come from a boy under three years old with a congenital heart defect. Each CDR3 is given with its conserved first and last residue. Fields, in order: J gene, clone size, V gene, D gene, CDR3 DNA, CDR3 protein. A D gene is named only where the DNA matches it firmly. Size is omitted from some rows. Given values are once, few, many or a class for expanded clones.

TRBJ2-3 | . | TRBV28 | TRBD1 | TGTGCCAGCAGTTTAGGGCAGGGGGTGGATACGCAGTATTTT | CASSLGQGVDTQYF
TRBJ1-3 | . | TRBV2 | . | TGTGCCAGCAGTGCTGTCAGGCCCAGGGAAGGAAACACCATATATTTT | CASSAVRPREGNTIYF
TRBJ2-2 | once | TRBV6-1 | TRBD1 | TGTGCCAGCACCCAGGACAGGGGCTACACCGGGGAGCTGTTTTTT | CASTQDRGYTGELFF
TRBJ2-2 | . | TRBV21-1 | . | TGTGCCAGCAGCGACAGGGGGCACACCGGGGAGCTGTTTTTT | CASSDRGHTGELFF
TRBJ2-3 | . | TRBV5-4 | . | TGTGCCAGCAACCCCACTAGCACAGATACGCAGTATTTT | CASNPTSTDTQYF
TRBJ2-2 | . | TRBV15 | . | TGTGCCACCAGCAGACCCAGGGTTCCCCTCACCGGGGAGCTGTTTTTT | CATSRPRVPLTGELFF
TRBJ1-2 | . | TRBV7-6 | . | TGTGCCAGCAGCTCTCCCCGAGGCCTAGCTAACTATGGCTACACCTTC | CASSSPRGLANYGYTF
TRBJ2-7 | once | TRBV10-2 | TRBD2 | TGCGCCAGCAGTGAGGCCGGACTAGCGGGAGTTGAAGAGCAGTACTTC | CASSEAGLAGVEEQYF
TRBJ1-1 | . | TRBV7-4 | . | TGTGCCAGCAGCTTTGGAGGGTTGAACACTGAAGCTTTCTTT | CASSFGGLNTEAFF
TRBJ1-4 | . | TRBV19 | . | TGTGCCAGTAGTATCGGAGGGCGAAGCGAAAAACTGTTTTTT | CASSIGGRSEKLFF
TRBJ1-5 | . | TRBV23-1 | TRBD1 | TGCGCCAGCAGTCAGCCCGGACAGGGGGCCAGCAATCAGCCCCAGCATTTT | CASSQPGQGASNQPQHF
TRBJ1-2 | . | TRBV14 | TRBD1 | TGTGCCAGCAGCCTGCAGGGGGAGAACTATGGCTACACCTTC | CASSLQGENYGYTF
TRBJ2-7 | . | TRBV6-5 | TRBD1 | TGTGCCAGCAGTTACTCGAAGGGACAGGCCCTATACGAGCAGTACTTC | CASSYSKGQALYEQYF
TRBJ2-7 | . | TRBV7-6 | . | TGTGCCAGCAGCCACTCCGAACATACCGGATTGACGGGGCAGTACTTC | CASSHSEHTGLTGQYF
TRBJ1-5 | . | TRBV27 | . | TGTGCCAGCAGGCAAGAATCAGGGGCTAGCAATCAGCCCCAGCATTTT | CASRQESGASNQPQHF
TRBJ1-4 | . | TRBV7-9 | TRBD1 | TGTGCCAGCAGCAGGGACAGCCTTAATGAAAAACTGTTTTTT | CASSRDSLNEKLFF
TRBJ2-1 | . | TRBV30 | TRBD2 | TGTGCCTGGACCCACCGTGCTCTAGCGGGAAACAATGAGCAGTTCTTC | CAWTHRALAGNNEQFF
TRBJ2-1 | few | TRBV5-1 | TRBD2 | TGCGCCAGCAGCCCGACTAGCGGGAGGGCCCCGAGCTCCTACAATGAGCAGTTCTTC | CASSPTSGRAPSSYNEQFF
TRBJ2-7 | . | TRBV2 | . | TGTGCCAGCAGTGAAGGAAAGACGTACAAAGCCGGAGGGGCAAGATGTCCGTACTTC | CASSEGKTYKAGGARCPYF
TRBJ2-5 | . | TRBV6-5 | . | TGTGCCAGCAGGAGGGGGGGAGACCGAGAGACCCAGTACTTC | CASRRGGDRETQYF
TRBJ2-4 | . | TRBV15 | . | TGTGCCACCAGCAGAGAGATCTCGGAAAACATTCAGTACTTC | CATSREISENIQYF
TRBJ1-1 | . | TRBV11-1 | . | TGTGCCAGCAGCTTCCAGGGGCACACTGAAGCTTTCTTT | CASSFQGHTEAFF
TRBJ2-5 | . | TRBV28 | TRBD2 | TGTGCCAGCAGTCCCAAGGGACTACAAGAGACCCAGTACTTC | CASSPKGLQETQYF
TRBJ2-7 | . | TRBV10-1 | TRBD2 | TGCGCCACGAACCCCCGGGAGGAGCGCTACGAGCAGTACTTC | CATNPREERYEQYF
TRBJ2-2 | . | TRBV4-3 | TRBD2 | TGCGCCAGCAGCCAAGCCGGGAGGGCCTCGGTTTATACCGGGGAGCTGTTTTTT | CASSQAGRASVYTGELFF
TRBJ2-1 | . | TRBV11-3 | . | TGTGCCAGCGCATCATCCCCACAGGGATACAATGAGCAGTTCTTC | CASASSPQGYNEQFF
TRBJ2-1 | . | TRBV27 | . | TGTGCCAGCAGCTCATCCTGTCTGAGCGGGTGTGCCTACAATGAGCAGTTCTTC | CASSSSCLSGCAYNEQFF
TRBJ2-3 | . | TRBV12-5 | . | TGTGCTAGTGGTTTGGAGACAGTAGATACGCAGTATTTT | CASGLETVDTQYF
TRBJ2-1 | . | TRBV6-6 | . | TGTGCCAGCAGTTACGGCGGTAAGATACGGAATGAGCAGTTCTTC | CASSYGGKIRNEQFF
TRBJ2-3 | . | TRBV4-1 | TRBD2 | TGCGCCAGCAGCCAAGACGAGCGGGGCTTCACAGATACGCAGTATTTT | CASSQDERGFTDTQYF
TRBJ2-2 | . | TRBV9 | . | TGTGCCAGCAGCGTTGGGTGGCGGGCACCAGGGGAGCTGTTTTTT | CASSVGWRAPGELFF
TRBJ1-5 | . | TRBV28 | . | TGTGCCAGCAGTTTTTTGGACGGAGGGGGCAATCAGCCCCAGCATTTT | CASSFLDGGGNQPQHF